The 31 T cell receptor beta chains reported below all come from one sample, sequenced in a study of T-cell reconstitution after alpha-beta-depleted transplantation in children. The TCRbeta library incorporated unique molecular identifiers. TCRdb ran MiXCR on the PCR reads and lists one entry per CDR3 protein. This table has 450,000 to 700,000 distinct CDR3 sequences, about a quarter appearing once. Sequenced here: PBMCs, sampled before TCRalphabeta/CD19-depleted stem cell transplant. The source of these receptors is a boy younger than two with Wiskott-Aldrich syndrome, due to receive a stem cell transplant.

The J gene is TRBJ1-2, the V gene TRBV12-3 or TRBV12-4, with unresolved D. Between the trimmed V and J ends, which lost 3 bases and 6 bases, there was a span of 11 bases. The length of the CDR3 is 13 residues. The CDR3 region has the DNA TGTGCCAGCAGTTTTCCAAAGCGGGATGGCTACACCTTC. Protein sequence: CASSFPKRDGYTF.

This clonotype has a single count. The chain employs TRBV18 and TRBJ1-2; perhaps TRBD1 as D (5 bases). The ends were cut back, 3 bases at V and 10 bases at J, with 12 bases in the middle. The CDR3 is 12 amino acids. Germline V gives CDR1 KGHSH, CDR2 LQKENI. CDR3 loop: CASSPNQQDYTF. Here the CDR3 DNA reads TGTGCCAGCTCACCCAATCAACAGGACTACACCTTC.

The J gene is TRBJ2-1, the V gene TRBV12-3 or TRBV12-4; 12 bases are a match to TRBD2. The CDR3 contains 15 residues. V trimming: 6 bases; J trimming: 3 bases; junction bases outside the gene matches: 3. The CDR3: CASRETSGSYNEQFF. The CDR3 bases are TGTGCCAGCAGAGAGACTAGCGGGAGCTACAATGAGCAGTTCTTC.

This rearrangement joins TRBV11-2 to TRBJ2-1, with 10 bases aligning to TRBD2. CDR1 and CDR2 from the germline V gene are SGHAT and FQNNGV. The CDR3 covers 16 residues. V lost 5 bases, J lost 3 bases, and 7 bases stayed unmatched. Here the CDR3 reads CASSRRLAGDYNEQFF. The CDR3 DNA reads as TGTGCCAGCAGCAGGCGGCTAGCGGGGGACTACAATGAGCAGTTCTTC. The variable domain in full, with the rest retrieved from reference TRBV11-2 and TRBJ2-1, is EAGVAQSPRYKIIEKRQSVAFWCNPISGHATLYWYQQILGQGPKLLIQFQNNGVVDDSQLPKDRFSAERLKGVDSTLKIQPAKLEDSAVYLCASSRRLAGDYNEQFFGPGTRLTVL.

The rearrangement links TRBV6-1 to TRBJ1-2; TRBD1 agrees at 7 bases. The junction had 9 bases not matched to a gene; V was cut back by 9 bases and J by 8 bases. Germline assignment: CDR1 MNHNS and CDR2 SASEGT. CDR3 length equals 12 residues. In DNA, the CDR3 is TGTGCCAGTCGACAGGGCCAGAGGGGCTACACCTTC. Translation: CASRQGQRGYTF.

The chain uses TRBV7-2 and TRBJ2-1; no clear D. This CDR3 contains 12 residues. CDR1 SGHTA and CDR2 FQGNSA come from the germline V gene. Trimming shortened V by 3 bases and J by 7 bases, and 7 bases separated the two germline ends. CDR3 in DNA: TGTGCCAGCAGCTTCTCGGTAAATGAGCAGTTCTTC. As protein: CASSFSVNEQFF.

The V and J genes are TRBV11-2 and TRBJ2-3; TRBD1 agrees at 8 bases. The CDR3 contains 14 residues. CDR1 SGHAT and CDR2 FQNNGV come from the germline V gene. J lost 0 bases, V lost 10 bases, and 6 bases had no gene match. This CDR3 reads CATKGQVSTDTQYF. For the CDR3, the DNA is TGTGCCACTAAGGGACAGGTTAGCACAGATACGCAGTATTTT.

This clonotype turned up a few times. This chain connects TRBV20-1 to TRBJ1-2; 12 nucleotides match TRBD1. CDR3 length: 14 amino acids. Trimming removed 5 bases from V and 2 bases from J; junction bases left unmatched: 3. Per germline, CDR1 DFQATT and CDR2 SNEGSKA (reference sequence). This CDR3 reads CSARGTGGNYGYTF. For the CDR3, the DNA is TGCAGTGCTCGAGGGACAGGGGGCAACTATGGCTACACCTTC.

In this sample, this clonotype turned up a few times. The genes are TRBV6-5 and TRBJ2-1; 9 nucleotides agree with TRBD2. V shed 4 bases, J shed 6 bases, and the junction held 7 bases outside the gene matches. Germline V gene data show CDR1 as MNHEY and CDR2 as SVGAGI. CDR3 length: 15 amino acids. Here the CDR3 reads CASSFSGSGINEQFF. The CDR3 DNA is TGTGCCAGCAGTTTTAGCGGGAGTGGGATCAATGAGCAGTTCTTC.

The chain links TRBV20-1 to TRBJ2-1; D is undetermined. CDR1 is DFQATT, CDR2 SNEGSKA, per germline (reference sequence). With 4 bases removed from V and 0 bases from J, the gap between germline ends came to 10 bases. This CDR3 has 14 residues. Written as DNA, the CDR3 is TGCAGTGCTAAAGACCCGCGCTCCTACAATGAGCAGTTCTTC. Its translation: CSAKDPRSYNEQFF.

The chain combines TRBV6-1 with TRBJ1-5; TRBD1 is a possible D gene (6 bases). Trimming took off 5 bases at V and 3 bases at J, with 14 bases between the two ends. The CDR3 consists of 15 residues. The germline gives CDR1 MNHNS, CDR2 SASEGT. The CDR3 coding sequence is TGTGCCAGCAGTCGAGGGGGGAGTACCAATCAGCCCCAGCATTTT. Translating gives CASSRGGSTNQPQHF.

The rearrangement links TRBV5-1 to TRBJ2-1; TRBD1 might be the D (7 bases). CDR3 length: 18 amino acids. V lost 1 base and J 10 bases, leaving 27 bases between the germline ends. The germline CDR1 and CDR2 sequences are SGHRS and YFSETQ. The CDR3 DNA follows: TGCGCCAGCAGCTTGAGGCCCATGGACAGGCGACTAGAAAGCGAGCAGTTCTTC. Translated, it gives CASSLRPMDRRLESEQFF.

V and J are TRBV7-6 and TRBJ2-3; possibly TRBD2 for D (6 bases). Germline CDR1 SGHVS, CDR2 FNYEAQ. Trimming shortened V by 3 bases and J by 3 bases, and 13 bases separated the two germline ends. The CDR3 totals 15 residues. CDR3 sequence: CASSLSGVRTDTQYF. The CDR3 bases are TGTGCCAGCAGCTTGTCGGGAGTTAGGACAGATACGCAGTATTTT.

CDR3 sequence (DNA): TGCAGTGCCCTGAGAGCGGGGCTTTCGAATGAGCAGTTCTTC. Its translation: CSALRAGLSNEQFF. This chain links TRBV20-1 with TRBJ2-1; 7 bases line up with TRBD2. CDR3 size: 14 residues. Germline V gives CDR1 DFQATT, CDR2 SNEGSKA (reference sequence). Trimming at V came to 6 bases and at J to 7 bases, leaving 12 bases not matched to a gene.

There are a few counts of this clonotype. V is TRBV6-1 and J is TRBJ2-6; D uncertain. V lost 6 bases and J lost 2, with 8 bases in between. This CDR3 region has 14 residues. Germline CDR1 MNHNS, CDR2 SASEGT. DNA of the CDR3: TGTGCCAGCAGGCCTGGAGCTGGGGCCAACGTCCTGACTTTC. It encodes CASRPGAGANVLTF.

V usage is TRBV12-3 or TRBV12-4 and J usage is TRBJ2-3; unclear D gene. V lost 7 bases to trimming and J lost 4 bases, with 12 bases between them. This CDR3 is 13 amino acids long. The DNA for the CDR3 is TGTGCCAGCAATGCGGTCCTCGCAGATACGCAGTATTTT. This gives the protein CASNAVLADTQYF.

The rearrangement links TRBV28 to TRBJ2-4; the D gene is possibly TRBD1 (6 bases). Germline V gene data show CDR1 as MDHEN and CDR2 as SYDVKM. Trimming removed 5 bases at V and 1 base at J, with 15 bases between. CDR3 size: 16 residues. CDR3 amino acids: CASSLDRLRAKNIQYF. The CDR3 bases are TGTGCCAGCAGTCTTGACAGGCTTCGGGCCAAAAACATTCAGTACTTC.

This clonotype appeared a few times. The chain carries TRBV29-1 and TRBJ2-3; either TRBD1 or TRBD2 may fit D (6 bases each). Between the trimmed V and J ends, which lost 8 bases and 6 bases, there was a span of 18 bases. Looked up from germline, CDR1 is SQVTM and CDR2 is ANQGSEA. This CDR3 contains 13 residues. The CDR3 DNA follows: TGCAGCTCTCAGGAGGGGGGCGTGGATACGCAGTATTTT. Protein sequence: CSSQEGGVDTQYF.

This clonotype was seen more than once but under ten times. V gene TRBV5-1 combines with J gene TRBJ2-1; 11 bases match TRBD1. There are 16 residues in the CDR3. The junction had 9 bases not matched to a gene; V was cut back by 4 bases and J by 6 bases. The germline V gene has CDR1 SGHRS and CDR2 YFSETQ. The CDR3 nucleotides read TGCGCCAGCAGCCTTAAACCGGGACAGGGGGTCAATGAGCAGTTCTTC. Its protein product is CASSLKPGQGVNEQFF.

This clonotype has just a few counts. This chain links TRBV5-1 with TRBJ2-1; D is undetermined. Between the trimmed V and J ends, which lost 0 bases and 6 bases, there was a span of 10 bases. The germline CDR1 and CDR2 sequences are SGHRS and YFSETQ. The CDR3 has 14 amino acids. CDR3 DNA: TGCGCCAGCAGCTTGGAGGCTACCTTCAATGAGCAGTTCTTC. Its protein product is CASSLEATFNEQFF.

This clonotype turned up a few times. V gene TRBV5-1 combines with J gene TRBJ1-2, with TRBD1 matching 8 bases. Losses at the gene ends were 4 bases for V and 10 bases for J; bases not matched to a gene: 12. This CDR3 has 14 residues. Germline V gene sequence: CDR1 SGHRS, CDR2 YFSETQ. CDR3 coding DNA: TGCGCCAGCAGCGGACAGGGCCATTCCTCCTACTACACCTTC. Translation: CASSGQGHSSYYTF.

There are a few counts of this clonotype. The V gene is TRBV20-1, the J gene TRBJ2-5; D is undetermined. V lost 2 bases, J lost 7 bases, and 14 bases lay in between. Germline lookup yields CDR1 DFQATT and CDR2 SNEGSKA (reference sequence). There are 13 residues in the CDR3. In nucleotides, the CDR3 is TGCAGTGCTAGACAGACCAGTAGAGGGACCCAGTACTTC. It is translated as CSARQTSRGTQYF.

This rearrangement joins TRBV5-1 to TRBJ2-5, with 9 bases lining up with TRBD1. CDR1 SGHRS and CDR2 YFSETQ come from the germline V gene. The CDR3 is 15 residues long. Trimming cost V 5 bases and J 1 base; bases outside gene matches: 6. CDR3 region: CASRLGTGRQETQYF. The CDR3 DNA follows: TGCGCCAGCAGATTAGGGACAGGGCGCCAAGAGACCCAGTACTTC. The full variable domain, in which reference TRBV5-1 and TRBJ2-5 provide the parts outside the CDR3, is KAGVTQTPRYLIKTRGQQVTLSCSPISGHRSVSWYQQTPGQGLQFLFEYFSETQRNKGNFPGRFSGRQFSNSRSEMNVSTLELGDSALYLCASRLGTGRQETQYFGPGTRLLVL.

This clonotype was counted only a few times. The rearrangement uses TRBV6-1 and TRBJ1-1; D uncertain. The V gene's germline CDR1 is MNHNS and CDR2 SASEGT. Between the trimmed V and J ends, which lost 2 bases and 6 bases, there was a span of 10 bases. The CDR3 is made up of 13 amino acids. CDR3 sequence (DNA): TGTGCCAGCAGTGAAACGGTACAAGCTGAAGCTTTCTTT. This gives the protein CASSETVQAEAFF.

This chain connects TRBV27 to TRBJ1-1, with TRBD1 matching over 7 bases. The V gene's germline CDR1 is MNHEY and CDR2 SMNVEV (reference sequence). The CDR3 runs 13 residues. The V and J ends lost 2 bases and 5 bases, in that order; junction bases with no gene match: 2. In DNA, the CDR3 is TGTGCCAGCAGTTTAAAGGACAGGACTGAAGCTTTCTTT. This encodes CASSLKDRTEAFF.

This clonotype was detected ten times or more. The J gene is TRBJ2-1, the V gene TRBV12-3 or TRBV12-4; 7 bases are shared with TRBD2. V shed 4 bases, J shed 0 bases, and the junction held 3 bases outside the gene matches. This CDR3 is 15 amino acids long. For the CDR3, the DNA is TGTGCCAGCAGTTCCGGGGGGAGCTCCTACAATGAGCAGTTCTTC. Encoded protein: CASSSGGSSYNEQFF.

This clonotype was seen more than once but under ten times. The rearrangement uses TRBV5-1 and TRBJ1-6, with TRBD1 matching over 7 bases. The V and J ends lost 4 bases and 8 bases, in that order; junction bases with no gene match: 6. The V gene's germline CDR1 is SGHRS and CDR2 YFSETQ. The CDR3 totals 14 residues. CDR3 residues: CASSRGQTDSPLHF. CDR3 bases: TGCGCCAGCAGCAGGGGACAGACCGATTCACCCCTCCACTTT.

In this sample, this clonotype turned up many times. This chain uses TRBV29-1 with TRBJ2-1; 8 bases match TRBD2. CDR1 and CDR2 (germline): SQVTM, ANQGSEA. The V segment lost 5 bases and the J segment 5 bases; nucleotides outside the gene matches: 5. This CDR3 spans 13 amino acids. The chain's CDR3 is CSVSGRANNEQFF. CDR3 in DNA: TGCAGCGTTAGCGGGAGAGCTAACAATGAGCAGTTCTTC.

This clonotype was counted a few times. V gene TRBV9 combines with J gene TRBJ2-7; 7 nucleotides line up with TRBD1. This CDR3 has 14 amino acids. The V gene's germline CDR1 is SGDLS and CDR2 YYNGEE. V dropped 2 bases and J dropped 2; count of bases not matched to a gene: 4. The CDR3 region has the DNA TGTGCCAGCAGCGTCACCGGGACAGCCTACGAGCAGTACTTC. Translated: CASSVTGTAYEQYF.

The table lists this clonotype with many counts. Relative to the germline gene, one junction end is altered; a read error may explain this. V and J are TRBV5-1 and TRBJ2-2; D unresolved. The CDR3 extends over 13 amino acids. Per germline, CDR1 SGHRS and CDR2 YFSETQ. CDR3 in amino acids: CASSLAGPGELFF. The CDR3, as DNA: TGTGCCAGCAGCTTGGCAGGACCCGGGGAGCTGTTTTTT.

The chain uses TRBV5-1 and TRBJ2-3, with D unresolved. V lost 1 base to trimming and J lost 0 bases, with 9 bases between them. The germline CDR1 and CDR2 sequences are SGHRS and YFSETQ. This CDR3 is built from 15 residues. This CDR3 reads CASSLMDTSTDTQYF. DNA for the CDR3: TGCGCCAGCAGCTTGATGGATACTAGCACAGATACGCAGTATTTT.